Listed below are T cell receptor beta chains from one sample, sequenced in a study of OX40 agonist ivuxolimab in advanced cancers. TCRdb keeps only in-frame clones here, not all; method: immunoSEQ multiplex PCR. The sample includes tens of thousands of clones, 77% seen only once; the top ten take more than 15%. The sequenced sample was CD4+ or CD8+ T cells sorted from blood, obtained in a trial of the OX40 agonist ivuxolimab. The receptors come from an adult with an advanced solid tumor such as melanoma, head and neck, liver or kidney cancer. Each CDR3 is given with its conserved first and last residue. A D gene is named only where the DNA matches it firmly. Size is stated for part of the rows, as once, few or many counts, or as a class when the clone is expanded.

.	TRBV27	TRBJ1-6	.	CASSLSGNSPLHF	TGTGCCAGCAGTTTGTCAGGAAATTCACCCCTCCACTTT
.	TRBV4-3	TRBJ2-3	.	CASSQVGGGGSDTQYF	TGCGCCAGCAGCCAAGTTGGCGGCGGGGGCTCAGATACGCAGTATTTT
.	TRBV25-1	TRBJ1-4	.	CASSENRAGATNEKLFF	TGTGCCAGCAGTGAAAATCGGGCAGGGGCAACTAATGAAAAACTGTTTTTT
once	TRBV7-2	TRBJ2-2	TRBD2	CASSLGLAGPNTGELFF	TGTGCCAGCAGCTTAGGCTTAGCGGGACCGAACACCGGGGAGCTGTTTTTT
.	TRBV6-4	TRBJ2-5	.	CASPLRCGVTRETQYF	TGTGCCAGCCCCCTTAGGTGTGGGGTAACCCGGGAGACCCAGTACTTC
.	TRBV29-1	TRBJ2-1	TRBD1	CSVKTGDVYNEQFF	TGCAGCGTGAAAACAGGGGACGTCTACAATGAGCAGTTCTTC
.	TRBV4-3	TRBJ2-3	.	CASSQGGLEGVTQYF	TGCGCCAGCAGCCAAGGGGGGTTGGAGGGGGTCACGCAGTATTTT
.	TRBV25-1	TRBJ2-5	.	CASSDLGSGEETQYF	TGTGCCAGCAGTGATTTAGGCTCGGGTGAAGAGACCCAGTACTTC
.	TRBV29-1	TRBJ2-3	.	CSVGFYGEGSTDTQYF	TGCAGCGTTGGATTCTACGGGGAAGGGAGCACAGATACGCAGTATTTT
.	TRBV19	TRBJ2-7	.	CASSVRASYEQYF	TGTGCCAGTAGTGTCAGGGCTAGCTACGAGCAGTACTTC
.	TRBV7-2	TRBJ1-2	.	CASSTLLGRPHGYTF	TGTGCCAGCAGCACGTTGCTGGGACGGCCCCATGGCTACACCTTC
.	TRBV19	TRBJ2-6	TRBD1	CASSPRNRGSGANVLTF	TGTGCCAGTAGTCCGCGGAACAGGGGTTCTGGGGCCAACGTCCTGACTTTC
.	TRBV11-1	TRBJ2-3	TRBD1	CASSHIGQGADTQYF	TGTGCCAGCAGCCACATTGGACAGGGGGCCGATACGCAGTATTTT
.	TRBV4-1	TRBJ1-4	TRBD1	CASSQSMTGRDEKLFF	TGCGCCAGCAGCCAATCTATGACAGGGCGGGATGAAAAACTGTTTTTT
once	TRBV5-1	TRBJ2-3	.	CASSLEGVWTDTQYF	TGCGCCAGCAGCTTGGAAGGGGTTTGGACAGATACGCAGTATTTT
.	TRBV4-3	TRBJ2-7	.	CASSLVAGASYEQYF	TGCGCCAGCAGCCTCGTTGCAGGGGCCTCCTACGAGCAGTACTTC
.	TRBV5-7	TRBJ2-5	TRBD1	CASEGQGLKETQYF	TGTGCCAGCGAGGGACAGGGCCTCAAAGAGACCCAGTACTTC
.	TRBV19	TRBJ1-1	TRBD1	CASSMGGGPEAFF	TGTGCCAGTAGTATGGGAGGGGGCCCCGAAGCTTTCTTT
few	TRBV30	TRBJ1-4	.	CAWTQPTAEGEKLFF	TGTGCCTGGACCCAACCGACAGCCGAGGGAGAAAAACTGTTTTTT
.	TRBV15	TRBJ2-7	.	CATSYTYLEQYF	TGTGCCACCAGCTATACCTATCTGGAGCAGTACTTC
once	TRBV7-2	TRBJ2-1	TRBD2	CASTEPGLAGSSSYNEQFF	TGTGCCAGCACCGAACCGGGACTAGCGGGGTCTAGCTCCTACAATGAGCAGTTCTTC
.	TRBV30	TRBJ1-2	.	CAWRWGSYGYTF	TGTGCCTGGAGGTGGGGGTCCTATGGCTACACCTTC
.	TRBV10-2	TRBJ2-2	.	CASRMGEGATGELFF	TGCGCCAGCAGGATGGGGGAGGGGGCGACCGGGGAGCTGTTTTTT
.	TRBV13	TRBJ2-1	.	CASSWRDSREQFF	TGTGCCAGCAGCTGGAGGGACAGCCGAGAGCAGTTCTTC
.	TRBV27	TRBJ1-2	.	CASSLGGYYGYTF	TGTGCCAGCAGCCTCGGGGGCTATTATGGCTACACCTTC
few	TRBV9	TRBJ1-1	.	CASSAGEWTEAFF	TGTGCCAGCAGCGCAGGGGAGTGGACTGAAGCTTTCTTT
.	TRBV6-5	TRBJ2-7	.	CASSPFWQRPYEQYF	TGTGCCAGCAGTCCCTTTTGGCAGAGACCCTACGAGCAGTACTTC
.	TRBV2	TRBJ2-7	.	CASSGVETYEQYF	TGTGCCAGCAGTGGAGTAGAAACCTACGAGCAGTACTTC
.	TRBV18	TRBJ2-5	.	CASSPRTGEAETQYF	TGTGCCAGCTCACCACGAACAGGGGAGGCCGAGACCCAGTACTTC
few	TRBV7-8	TRBJ1-1	TRBD1	CASSPNRGREPEAFF	TGTGCCAGCAGCCCAAACAGGGGGAGGGAGCCTGAAGCTTTCTTT
.	TRBV27	TRBJ1-4	TRBD1	CASSLTGTAFEKLFF	TGTGCCAGCAGTCTTACCGGGACAGCCTTTGAAAAACTGTTTTTT
few	TRBV30	TRBJ2-7	TRBD2	CAWSVGAGGPYEQYF	TGTGCCTGGAGTGTAGGGGCGGGGGGGCCGTACGAGCAGTACTTC
.	TRBV6-5	TRBJ2-1	TRBD2	CASSYSRSLAGGEQFF	TGTGCCAGCAGTTACTCTCGGTCACTAGCGGGGGGCGAGCAGTTCTTC
few	TRBV30	TRBJ1-1	.	CAWSIPHQGLNTEAFF	TGTGCCTGGAGTATACCACATCAGGGACTGAACACTGAAGCTTTCTTT
.	TRBV5-6	TRBJ2-5	.	CASSWDGGGTQYF	TGTGCCAGCAGCTGGGACGGGGGAGGGACCCAGTACTTC
once	TRBV19	TRBJ1-1	.	CASSISDGNTEAFF	TGTGCCAGTAGTATCTCGGACGGGAATACTGAAGCTTTCTTT
.	TRBV13	TRBJ2-7	.	CASSLGRGEQYF	TGTGCCAGCAGCTTAGGACGGGGCGAGCAGTACTTC
.	TRBV19	TRBJ2-1	TRBD1	CASSRTGYNEQFF	TGTGCCAGTAGTAGGACAGGTTACAATGAGCAGTTCTTC
.	TRBV6-6	TRBJ1-5	.	CASSQGIQPQHF	TGTGCCAGCAGCCAGGGGATCCAGCCCCAGCATTTT
.	TRBV11-2	TRBJ1-1	.	CASSARSEAFF	TGTGCCAGCAGCGCCCGGTCGGAAGCTTTCTTT
few	TRBV7-9	TRBJ1-3	.	CASRSDSFSGNTIYF	TGTGCCAGCAGGTCCGACAGCTTCTCTGGAAACACCATATATTTT
.	TRBV7-6	TRBJ2-7	TRBD1	CASSQGTGRSSYEQYF	TGTGCCAGCAGCCAAGGGACAGGGAGAAGCTCCTACGAGCAGTACTTC
.	TRBV14	TRBJ2-3	TRBD2	CASSQDLLAGTDTQYF	TGTGCCAGCAGCCAAGACTTACTAGCGGGGACAGATACGCAGTATTTT
.	TRBV7-2	TRBJ2-7	TRBD2	CASSFGAGGLPEQYF	TGTGCCAGCAGCTTTGGGGCGGGGGGGCTCCCCGAGCAGTACTTC
few	TRBV6-1	TRBJ2-3	.	CASRIIHGGADTQYF	TGTGCCAGCAGGATTATACACGGGGGAGCAGATACGCAGTATTTT
.	TRBV5-4	TRBJ2-2	.	CASTLTGELFF	TGTGCCAGCACTCTCACCGGGGAGCTGTTTTTT
large	TRBV19	TRBJ1-1	.	CASSTGVGTEAFF	TGTGCCAGTAGTACAGGGGTCGGCACTGAAGCTTTCTTT
few	TRBV19	TRBJ2-7	TRBD2	CASNPGGLIAEQYF	TGTGCCAGTAACCCCGGGGGGTTGATTGCCGAGCAGTACTTC
.	TRBV30	TRBJ2-7	TRBD1	CAWSFGQGKYYEQYF	TGTGCCTGGAGCTTCGGACAGGGTAAATACTACGAGCAGTACTTC
large	TRBV6-5	TRBJ1-6	.	CASSYSFGVNSPLHF	TGTGCCAGCAGTTACTCATTTGGGGTAAATTCACCCCTCCACTTT
.	TRBV2	TRBJ2-5	.	CASRPTTGYQETQYF	TGTGCCAGCAGACCAACTACCGGCTATCAAGAGACCCAGTACTTC
.	TRBV11-1	TRBJ2-7	.	CASSSDSYEQYF	TGTGCCAGCAGCTCCGACTCCTACGAGCAGTACTTC
.	TRBV13	TRBJ1-1	.	CASSPGTTEAFF	TGTGCCAGCAGCCCTGGGACGACTGAAGCTTTCTTT
.	TRBV14	TRBJ2-2	.	CASSLPTGELFF	TGTGCCAGCAGCCTCCCCACCGGGGAGCTGTTTTTT
.	TRBV7-9	TRBJ2-7	.	CASSLATDEQYF	TGTGCCAGCAGCTTAGCGACAGACGAGCAGTACTTC
once	TRBV7-1	TRBJ2-7	TRBD1	CASSSTGGSYEQYF	TGTGCCAGCAGCTCGACAGGGGGGTCCTACGAGCAGTACTTC
once	TRBV29-1	TRBJ2-2	TRBD2	CSVYGLAGGGELFF	TGCAGCGTTTACGGTCTAGCGGGGGGCGGGGAGCTGTTTTTT